Each of the 19 T cell receptor beta chains below was sequenced from the same sample in a study of T-cell reconstitution after alpha-beta-depleted transplantation in children. Unique molecular identifiers featured in how the TCRbeta library was prepared. A single record per CDR3 protein comes from TCRdb applying MiXCR to the PCR reads. The profile covers about 830,000 distinct CDR3 sequences, with 16% appearing a single time and approximately 5% taken by the ten largest. The input for sequencing was PBMCs, mostly from graft donor cells, taken 360 days after TCRalphabeta/CD19-depleted stem cell transplant. Receptors originate from a male patient between 5 and 17 years old who had a stem cell transplant for acute lymphoblastic leukemia, so the T cells may come from the graft donor.

V usage is TRBV20-1 and J usage is TRBJ1-2; 7 bases align to TRBD1. Germline V gene data show CDR1 as DFQATT and CDR2 as SNEGSKA (reference sequence). V shed 5 bases, J shed 8 bases, and the junction held 5 bases outside the gene matches. The CDR3 runs to 11 residues. The CDR3 protein is CSAFDREGYTF. In nucleotides, the CDR3 is TGCAGTGCTTTTGACAGGGAAGGCTACACCTTC.

This chain joins TRBV12-3 or TRBV12-4 and TRBJ1-1, with D unresolved. Trimming removed 6 bases from V and 2 bases from J, with 4 bases in between. The CDR3 contains 11 residues. The chain's CDR3 is CASRINTEAFF. In DNA form, the CDR3 reads TGTGCCAGCAGAATTAACACTGAAGCTTTCTTT.

This clonotype was counted a few times. The chain has TRBV20-1 and TRBJ1-5; 8 bases are shared with TRBD1. Germline V gene data show CDR1 as DFQATT and CDR2 as SNEGSKA (reference sequence). This CDR3 spans 15 amino acids. The trim removed 1 base at V and 1 base at J, leaving 3 bases unmatched. DNA of the CDR3: TGCAGTGCTAGAGCAGGGGGCGGAAGCAATCAGCCCCAGCATTTT. It codes for CSARAGGGSNQPQHF.

This clonotype was observed many times. The chain joins TRBV7-9 to TRBJ2-1; TRBD1 aligns across 8 bases. Losses at the gene ends were 1 base for V and 2 bases for J; bases not matched to a gene: 4. The germline CDR1 and CDR2 sequences are SEHNR and FQNEAQ (reference sequence). The CDR3 runs to 16 residues. This CDR3 reads CASSLGQGAAYNEQFF. The CDR3 coding sequence is TGTGCCAGCAGCTTAGGGCAGGGGGCGGCCTACAATGAGCAGTTCTTC. Full variable domain (outside the CDR3, taken from reference TRBV7-9 and TRBJ2-1): DTGVSQNPRHKITKRGQNVTFRCDPISEHNRLYWYRQTLGQGPEFLTYFQNEAQLEKSRLLSDRFSAERPKGSFSTLEIQRTEQGDSAMYLCASSLGQGAAYNEQFFGPGTRLTVL.

V is TRBV5-1 and J is TRBJ1-2; tentatively, D is TRBD1 (5 bases). This CDR3 has 19 amino acids. V lost 4 bases and J 0 bases, leaving 25 bases between the germline ends. Germline V CDR1 and CDR2: SGHRS, YFSETQ. CDR3 sequence (DNA): TGCGCCAGCAGCAAATGGCCGCGGGGGTCCTTTAGAACTAACTATGGCTACACCTTC. Protein product: CASSKWPRGSFRTNYGYTF.

This clonotype was detected ten times or more. V and J are TRBV7-9 and TRBJ1-5; no reliable D call. This CDR3 has 15 amino acids. In germline, CDR1 is SEHNR, CDR2 FQNEAQ (reference sequence). Trimming left V 3 bases short and J 0 bases short, with 9 bases between. The DNA of the CDR3 is TGTGCCAGCAGCTTCGGGAGCTATAGCAATCAGCCCCAGCATTTT. Translation gives CASSFGSYSNQPQHF.

There are a few counts of this clonotype. V is TRBV4-2 and J is TRBJ2-5; a possible D gene is TRBD1 (6 bases). The ends were cut back, 6 bases at V and 2 bases at J, with 25 bases in the middle. The CDR3 contains 18 residues. Looked up from germline, CDR1 is LGHNA and CDR2 is YNFKEQ. The CDR3 protein is CASRKVAQGWDNQETQYF. The CDR3 coding sequence is TGTGCCAGCAGGAAGGTGGCGCAGGGCTGGGACAATCAAGAGACCCAGTACTTC.

At least ten counts were recorded for this clonotype. This chain uses TRBV12-3 or TRBV12-4 with TRBJ2-1; D gene ambiguous. This CDR3 is 16 amino acids long. The V and J ends lost 8 bases and 0 bases respectively, with 17 bases between them. The CDR3 region is CASASHSVNSYNEQFF. The CDR3 DNA reads as TGTGCCAGCGCCTCCCACAGCGTCAACTCCTACAATGAGCAGTTCTTC.

This clonotype was counted only a few times. The chain recombines TRBV20-1 with TRBJ2-7; D remains ambiguous. The ends were cut back, 7 bases at V and 2 bases at J, with 15 bases in the middle. The CDR3 sequence is 13 residues long. CDR1 is DFQATT, CDR2 SNEGSKA, per germline (reference sequence). The chain's CDR3 is CSEKAPGPYEQYF. The CDR3 coding sequence is TGCAGTGAAAAGGCTCCCGGCCCCTACGAGCAGTACTTC.

This clonotype occurred a few times. The chain links TRBV5-1 to TRBJ2-3; D perhaps matches TRBD1 (7 bases). The germline gives CDR1 SGHRS, CDR2 YFSETQ. V gave up 1 base and J gave up 1 base, with 16 bases separating them. The CDR3 totals 17 residues. The CDR3 sequence: CASSLRGGGPRTDTQYF. The CDR3 coding sequence is TGCGCCAGCAGCTTGCGAGGAGGGGGCCCCCGCACAGATACGCAGTATTTT.

In this sample, this clonotype turned up many times. The chain has TRBV5-1 and TRBJ2-7, with D maybe TRBD2 (5 bases). With 5 bases removed from V and 0 bases from J, the gap between germline ends came to 12 bases. CDR1 is SGHRS and CDR2 is YFSETQ in the germline V gene. CDR3 length: 14 residues. CDR3: CASRGPGSSYEQYF. The CDR3 nucleotides read TGCGCCAGCAGAGGGCCGGGGAGCTCCTACGAGCAGTACTTC.

The table lists this clonotype with a few counts. The J gene is TRBJ2-1, the V gene TRBV20-1; unclear D gene. Germline CDR1 reads DFQATT; CDR2 reads SNEGSKA (reference sequence). The V gene lost 0 bases and the J gene lost 4 bases, with 7 bases spanning the gap. The CDR3 spans 13 residues. DNA of the CDR3: TGCAGTGCTAGAGATAAACGGTACAATGAGCAGTTCTTC. This encodes CSARDKRYNEQFF.

This clonotype was detected only a few times. This chain connects TRBV29-1 to TRBJ2-1; the match to TRBD1 covers 11 bases. This CDR3 spans 14 amino acids. After removal of 7 bases from V and 4 bases from J, the junction contained 6 bases not matched to a gene. Germline assignment: CDR1 SQVTM and CDR2 ANQGSEA. The CDR3 region is CSGRTGGFYNEQFF. DNA of the CDR3: TGCAGCGGGCGGACAGGGGGCTTTTACAATGAGCAGTTCTTC.

The CDR3 region is CATSDFPNLPYNEQFF. Written as DNA, the CDR3 is TGTGCCACCAGTGATTTCCCTAACCTCCCCTACAATGAGCAGTTCTTC. The chain uses TRBV24-1 and TRBJ2-1; the D is unclear. The CDR3 spans 16 residues. From germline, CDR1 is KGHDR and CDR2 SFDVKD. V was clipped by 1 base and J by 2 bases, with 11 bases between them.

This clonotype was counted a few times. The genes are TRBV7-8 and TRBJ2-1, with D hard to call. Germline V gene lookup returns CDR1 SGHVS and CDR2 FQNEAQ. This CDR3 contains 16 residues. The V end was cut by 5 bases, the J end by 1 base, with 15 bases between. CDR3 nucleotides: TGTGCCAGCAGCCCCAGGAGACTTGCTTCCTACAATGAGCAGTTCTTC. Translation: CASSPRRLASYNEQFF.

This clonotype was counted only a few times. This sequence joins TRBV10-3 and TRBJ2-3, with 7 bases that match TRBD1. The germline V gene has CDR1 ENHRY and CDR2 SYGVKD. This CDR3 has 18 residues. V trimming: 11 bases; J trimming: 8 bases; junction bases outside the gene matches: 28. The DNA for the CDR3 is TGTGCCCCAGGGGGACAGAGCAAGGAGCTCATTTCCCTCGGTACGCAGTATTTT. Translation: CAPGGQSKELISLGTQYF.

The chain employs TRBV5-1 and TRBJ2-3; 11 nucleotides line up with TRBD2. Germline V gene sequence: CDR1 SGHRS, CDR2 YFSETQ. The CDR3 runs 17 residues. Trimming at V came to 0 bases and at J to 4 bases, leaving 7 bases not matched to a gene. The CDR3 nucleotides read TGCGCCAGCAGCTTGGCAGCTAGCGGGAGGAAAGCAGATACGCAGTATTTT. Its protein product is CASSLAASGRKADTQYF. Filled out from reference TRBV5-1 and TRBJ2-3, the complete variable domain reads KAGVTQTPRYLIKTRGQQVTLSCSPISGHRSVSWYQQTPGQGLQFLFEYFSETQRNKGNFPGRFSGRQFSNSRSEMNVSTLELGDSALYLCASSLAASGRKADTQYFGPGTRLTVL.

In its sample, this clonotype was seen a few times. The genes are TRBV10-2 and TRBJ2-7; no firm D call. The CDR3 runs 15 residues. V lost 6 bases, J lost 2 bases, and 17 bases lay in between. CDR1 and CDR2 (germline): WSHSY, SAAADI. CDR3 in amino acids: CASRIPGRATYEQYF. CDR3 coding DNA: TGCGCCAGCAGGATCCCCGGGCGAGCGACCTACGAGCAGTACTTC.

This clonotype has a count of ten or more. The J gene is TRBJ1-1, the V gene TRBV12-3 or TRBV12-4; D gene uncertain. With 6 bases removed from V and 4 bases from J, the gap between germline ends came to 15 bases. The CDR3 totals 14 residues. The CDR3 sequence: CASSGTVQVTEAFF. The CDR3, as DNA: TGTGCCAGCAGCGGAACGGTTCAGGTCACTGAAGCTTTCTTT.